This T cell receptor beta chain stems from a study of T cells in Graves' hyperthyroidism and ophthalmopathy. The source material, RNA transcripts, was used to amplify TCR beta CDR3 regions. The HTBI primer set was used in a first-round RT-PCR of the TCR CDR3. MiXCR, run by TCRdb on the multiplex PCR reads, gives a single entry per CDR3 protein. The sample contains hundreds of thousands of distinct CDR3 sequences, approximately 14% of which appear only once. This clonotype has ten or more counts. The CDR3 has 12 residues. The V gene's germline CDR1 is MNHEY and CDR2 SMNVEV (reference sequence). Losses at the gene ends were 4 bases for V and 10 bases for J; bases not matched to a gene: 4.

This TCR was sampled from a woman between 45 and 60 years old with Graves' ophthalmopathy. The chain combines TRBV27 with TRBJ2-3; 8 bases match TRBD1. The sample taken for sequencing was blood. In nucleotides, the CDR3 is TGTGCCAGCAGTTGGAGACAGGGGCCGCAGTATTTT. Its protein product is CASSWRQGPQYF.